Listed below are T cell receptor beta chains from one sample, sequenced in a study of CD8+CD57+ T cells in acquired aplastic anemia. In TCRdb, the reads were re-called with MiXCR into one record per CDR3 protein. The data contain 300,000 or so distinct CDR3 sequences, around 60% of them seen just once; the ten biggest clones take up around 8%. The sample taken for sequencing was sorted CD4+, CD8+, or CD8+CD57+ T cells (not recorded which) from PBMCs. The receptors were gathered from a human donor with severe aplastic anemia or a healthy control (not recorded which). The CDR3 runs from the conserved cysteine through the conserved F or W. D genes are given only for firm matches. Expanded clones are given a class, and other clones once, few, many or no size at all.

clone size,V gene,J gene,D gene,CDR3 protein,CDR3 DNA
.,TRBV5-1,TRBJ2-5,TRBD1,CASSPGTGKETQYF,TGCGCCAGCAGCCCCGGGACAGGGAAGGAGACCCAGTACTTC
.,TRBV7-2,TRBJ1-5,.,CASSSRHGNQPQHF,TGTGCCAGCAGCTCCCGACACGGCAATCAGCCCCAGCATTTT
many,TRBV4-2,TRBJ2-3,TRBD2,CASSQGLLAGGSGRTDTQYF,TGTGCCAGCAGCCAAGGACTCCTAGCGGGGGGATCGGGCCGCACAGATACGCAGTATTTT
.,TRBV4-1,TRBJ2-7,.,CASSQTPTASSYEQYF,TGCGCCAGCAGCCAAACTCCGACGGCCTCCTCCTACGAGCAGTACTTC
once,TRBV2,TRBJ2-2,TRBD1,CASKGGQGDGELFF,TGTGCCAGCAAGGGGGGACAGGGAGACGGGGAGCTGTTTTTT
many,TRBV18,TRBJ2-5,.,CASSHRRQTFQETQYF,TGTGCCAGCTCCCACCGGCGCCAGACTTTCCAAGAGACCCAGTACTTC
.,TRBV24-1,TRBJ2-7,TRBD1,CATSTRTGTDEQYF,TGTGCCACCAGTACCAGGACAGGGACTGACGAGCAGTACTTC
.,TRBV7-9,TRBJ2-7,.,CAGSPSFEQYF,TGTGCCGGCAGCCCATCGTTCGAGCAGTACTTC
many,TRBV20-1,TRBJ1-6,.,CSARRQENSPLHF,TGCAGTGCTAGAAGGCAGGAGAATTCACCCCTCCACTTT
.,TRBV5-1,TRBJ2-7,.,CASSSSAEGPYEQYF,TGCGCCAGCAGCTCCTCAGCGGAGGGGCCCTACGAGCAGTACTTC
many,TRBV4-2,TRBJ2-6,TRBD1,CASSRDRGANVLTF,TGTGCCAGCAGCCGGGACAGGGGGGCCAACGTCCTGACTTTC
many,TRBV11-1,TRBJ2-5,TRBD1,CASSFDRVQTQYF,TGTGCCAGCAGCTTCGACAGGGTGCAGACCCAGTACTTC
.,TRBV9,TRBJ2-7,.,CASSVEDSPYEQYF,TGTGCCAGCAGCGTAGAGGACAGTCCCTACGAGCAGTACTTC
.,TRBV30,TRBJ2-3,TRBD2,CAWSVTSGATDTQYF,TGTGCCTGGAGTGTAACTAGCGGGGCCACAGATACGCAGTATTTT